A selection of T cell receptor beta chains follows, all from one sample in a study of blood T cell repertoires in COVID-19. Repertoires were generated with immunoSEQ multiplex PCR, while TCRdb's copy carries only in-frame clones and drops some. The sample has some 180,000 clones, 75% to 90% seen once. Sequenced material: PBMCs or T cells enriched from blood (not recorded which). The receptors were gathered from a man aged 35-49 years who had recovered from COVID-19. CDR3s include the opening cysteine and the closing phenylalanine or tryptophan. A D gene is named only where the DNA matches it firmly. Clone size is stated in some rows and not others, as once, few, many or a class when expanded.

d_gene: -
v_gene: TRBV30
abundance: -
len: 10
j_gene: TRBJ1-2
CDR3nt: TGTGCCTGGAGTGAGGGGAGGGCGGTATTC
CDR3aa: CAWSEGRAVF

d_gene: TRBD2
v_gene: TRBV24-1
abundance: -
len: 15
j_gene: TRBJ2-7
CDR3nt: TGTGCCACCAGTGATCCCAAAGCGGGGGAATACGAGCAGTACTTC
CDR3aa: CATSDPKAGEYEQYF

d_gene: -
v_gene: TRBV24-1
abundance: -
len: 15
j_gene: TRBJ2-3
CDR3nt: TGTGCCACCAGTGGGCAGGGGAGAGGCACAGATACGCAGTATTTT
CDR3aa: CATSGQGRGTDTQYF

d_gene: TRBD1
v_gene: TRBV6-6
abundance: -
len: 11
j_gene: TRBJ2-3
CDR3nt: TGTGCCACCTCGACAGGGGCCACGCAGTATTTT
CDR3aa: CATSTGATQYF

d_gene: TRBD1
v_gene: TRBV19
abundance: -
len: 17
j_gene: TRBJ1-5
CDR3nt: TGTGCCAGTAGTATCGTACAGGGGGCCGATAGCAATCAGCCCCAGCATTTT
CDR3aa: CASSIVQGADSNQPQHF

d_gene: TRBD2
v_gene: TRBV5-1
abundance: -
len: 12
j_gene: TRBJ2-1
CDR3nt: TGCGCCAGCTCCACTAGCGCCAATGAGCAGTTCTTC
CDR3aa: CASSTSANEQFF

d_gene: -
v_gene: TRBV30
abundance: -
len: 15
j_gene: TRBJ1-5
CDR3nt: TGTGCCTGGAGTGTGGGGGCACGGGACAATCAGCCCCAGCATTTT
CDR3aa: CAWSVGARDNQPQHF

d_gene: -
v_gene: TRBV29-1
abundance: -
len: 14
j_gene: TRBJ1-1
CDR3nt: TGCAGCGTTGAAGTACGTCAGGGGAACACTGAAGCTTTCTTT
CDR3aa: CSVEVRQGNTEAFF

d_gene: -
v_gene: TRBV19
abundance: -
len: 11
j_gene: TRBJ1-2
CDR3nt: TGTGCCAGTAGCCAGATTTATGGCTACACCTTC
CDR3aa: CASSQIYGYTF

d_gene: -
v_gene: TRBV30
abundance: -
len: 15
j_gene: TRBJ1-3
CDR3nt: TGTGCCTGGAGTAGAGACAGATTTTCTGGAAACACCATATATTTT
CDR3aa: CAWSRDRFSGNTIYF

d_gene: TRBD1
v_gene: TRBV7-6
abundance: -
len: 14
j_gene: TRBJ1-2
CDR3nt: TGTGCCAGCAGCTTACGACAGGGGGAATATGGCTACACCTTC
CDR3aa: CASSLRQGEYGYTF

d_gene: -
v_gene: TRBV19
abundance: -
len: 15
j_gene: TRBJ2-2
CDR3nt: TGTGCCAGTAGTATAGAGGGGGCGGACACCGGGGAGCTGTTTTTT
CDR3aa: CASSIEGADTGELFF

d_gene: TRBD1
v_gene: TRBV2
abundance: -
len: 12
j_gene: TRBJ1-1
CDR3nt: TGTGCCAGCACCGGGACAGGCACTGAAGCTTTCTTT
CDR3aa: CASTGTGTEAFF

d_gene: TRBD1
v_gene: TRBV6-5
abundance: -
len: 15
j_gene: TRBJ1-2
CDR3nt: TGTGCCAGCAGAATCCCGGGACAGGGTAACTATGGCTACACCTTC
CDR3aa: CASRIPGQGNYGYTF

d_gene: TRBD1
v_gene: TRBV5-1
abundance: few
len: 16
j_gene: TRBJ1-4
CDR3nt: TGCGCCAGCAGCTTGTCGGCAGGGGGCATTGGTGAAAAACTGTTTTTT
CDR3aa: CASSLSAGGIGEKLFF

d_gene: TRBD2
v_gene: TRBV3-1/TRBV3-2
abundance: once
len: 14
j_gene: TRBJ2-4
CDR3nt: TGTGCCAGCACCAAAAGGAACCAGGGAGGGATTCAGTACTTC
CDR3aa: CASTKRNQGGIQYF

d_gene: -
v_gene: TRBV30
abundance: -
len: 14
j_gene: TRBJ1-1
CDR3nt: TGTGCCTGGAGTCGGGGGAGGGTGAACACTGAAGCTTTCTTT
CDR3aa: CAWSRGRVNTEAFF

d_gene: TRBD1
v_gene: TRBV27
abundance: once
len: 13
j_gene: TRBJ1-2
CDR3nt: TGTGCCAGCAGTTTATCGGGACAGGATGGCTACACCTTC
CDR3aa: CASSLSGQDGYTF

d_gene: -
v_gene: TRBV28
abundance: -
len: 17
j_gene: TRBJ2-4
CDR3nt: TGTGCCAGCAGTCTCCCCCCCGGGTCCAAAGCCAAAAACATTCAGTACTTC
CDR3aa: CASSLPPGSKAKNIQYF

d_gene: -
v_gene: TRBV5-4
abundance: -
len: 14
j_gene: TRBJ2-7
CDR3nt: TGTGCCAGCAGCTTGTCTGGGAGCTCCTACGAGCAGTACTTC
CDR3aa: CASSLSGSSYEQYF

d_gene: TRBD1
v_gene: TRBV30
abundance: -
len: 14
j_gene: TRBJ1-1
CDR3nt: TGTGCCTGGGAATCCGGGACAGCGAACACTGAAGCTTTCTTT
CDR3aa: CAWESGTANTEAFF

d_gene: -
v_gene: TRBV5-4
abundance: -
len: 17
j_gene: TRBJ2-5
CDR3nt: TGTGCCAGCAGCCTCCCGGTAGGCAGCGTATCGAAAGAGACCCAGTACTTC
CDR3aa: CASSLPVGSVSKETQYF

d_gene: TRBD2
v_gene: TRBV15
abundance: -
len: 16
j_gene: TRBJ2-3
CDR3nt: TGTGCCACCAGCAGGTTCACTAGCGGACTCACAGATACGCAGTATTTT
CDR3aa: CATSRFTSGLTDTQYF

d_gene: TRBD1
v_gene: TRBV19
abundance: few
len: 14
j_gene: TRBJ1-5
CDR3nt: TGTGCCAGTAGGCCGGGACAGGCGCCGGTGTCCCAGCATTTT
CDR3aa: CASRPGQAPVSQHF

d_gene: -
v_gene: TRBV10-3
abundance: once
len: 13
j_gene: TRBJ1-5
CDR3nt: TGTGCCATCAGTGAACCGGGTGGTCAGCCCCAGCATTTT
CDR3aa: CAISEPGGQPQHF

d_gene: -
v_gene: TRBV11-1
abundance: -
len: 14
j_gene: TRBJ2-1
CDR3nt: TGTGCCAGCAGCTTAAGACTAGTGAGGGATGAGCAGTTCTTC
CDR3aa: CASSLRLVRDEQFF

d_gene: TRBD1
v_gene: TRBV27
abundance: -
len: 14
j_gene: TRBJ2-7
CDR3nt: TGTGCCAGCAGTCACGGACAGGGGATCTACGAGCAGTACTTC
CDR3aa: CASSHGQGIYEQYF

d_gene: TRBD1
v_gene: TRBV5-1
abundance: -
len: 15
j_gene: TRBJ2-7
CDR3nt: TGCGCCAGCAGCTTGGAAAGGGACAGGACCTACGAGCAGTACTTC
CDR3aa: CASSLERDRTYEQYF

d_gene: -
v_gene: TRBV29-1
abundance: -
len: 13
j_gene: TRBJ1-5
CDR3nt: TGCAGCGTGGGCGGAGGCAGCAATCAGCCCCAGCATTTT
CDR3aa: CSVGGGSNQPQHF

d_gene: -
v_gene: TRBV18
abundance: few
len: 14
j_gene: TRBJ2-7
CDR3nt: TGTGCCAGCTCACCGCAGGGGTCCGGGAACGAGCAGTACTTC
CDR3aa: CASSPQGSGNEQYF

d_gene: -
v_gene: TRBV5-4
abundance: -
len: 17
j_gene: TRBJ1-4
CDR3nt: TGTGCCAGCAGCTTGTCCCCCAGGTCTGGGCGGGATGAAAAACTGTTTTTT
CDR3aa: CASSLSPRSGRDEKLFF

d_gene: TRBD1
v_gene: TRBV25-1
abundance: -
len: 15
j_gene: TRBJ2-5
CDR3nt: TGTGCCAGCAGTGGAAGAAGGGGGCCAGGGGAGACCCAGTACTTC
CDR3aa: CASSGRRGPGETQYF

d_gene: TRBD1
v_gene: TRBV7-9
abundance: -
len: 15
j_gene: TRBJ2-5
CDR3nt: TGTGCCAGCAGCTTAAGACAGGGGGCTGGGGAGACCCAGTACTTC
CDR3aa: CASSLRQGAGETQYF

d_gene: TRBD1
v_gene: TRBV7-2
abundance: -
len: 14
j_gene: TRBJ2-1
CDR3nt: TGTGCCAGCAGCTCGCGACAGGGGGGCAATGAGCAGTTCTTC
CDR3aa: CASSSRQGGNEQFF

d_gene: -
v_gene: TRBV5-6
abundance: few
len: 13
j_gene: TRBJ2-7
CDR3nt: TGTGCCAGCAGCCACAGGGATAAGGTAGAGCAGTACTTC
CDR3aa: CASSHRDKVEQYF

d_gene: -
v_gene: TRBV6-5
abundance: -
len: 15
j_gene: TRBJ1-6
CDR3nt: TGTGCCAGCAGTAACGGGATGTCCTATAATTCACCCCTCCACTTT
CDR3aa: CASSNGMSYNSPLHF

d_gene: -
v_gene: TRBV5-4
abundance: -
len: 13
j_gene: TRBJ1-1
CDR3nt: TGTGCCAGCAGCATCGACAGTAACACTGAAGCTTTCTTT
CDR3aa: CASSIDSNTEAFF

d_gene: -
v_gene: TRBV13
abundance: -
len: 14
j_gene: TRBJ2-7
CDR3nt: TGTGCCAGCAGTTACGGAGGCTCTTCCTACGAGCAGTACTTC
CDR3aa: CASSYGGSSYEQYF

d_gene: TRBD2
v_gene: TRBV3-1/TRBV3-2
abundance: -
len: 15
j_gene: TRBJ2-4
CDR3nt: TGTGCCAGCAGCCTCTGGGAGGGGGCCAAAAACATTCAGTACTTC
CDR3aa: CASSLWEGAKNIQYF

d_gene: TRBD2
v_gene: TRBV30
abundance: -
len: 17
j_gene: TRBJ2-7
CDR3nt: TGTGCCTGGAGCCCTACCGGGACTAGGATATCCTCCTACGAGCAGTACTTC
CDR3aa: CAWSPTGTRISSYEQYF

d_gene: -
v_gene: TRBV7-2
abundance: once
len: 17
j_gene: TRBJ1-3
CDR3nt: TGTGCCAGCAGCACGGGGCAGACAGGAATTGGCGGAAACACCATATATTTT
CDR3aa: CASSTGQTGIGGNTIYF

d_gene: -
v_gene: TRBV11-2
abundance: once
len: 14
j_gene: TRBJ1-2
CDR3nt: TGTGCCAGCAGCTACCCCGGGGCTAACTATGGCTACACCTTC
CDR3aa: CASSYPGANYGYTF

d_gene: -
v_gene: TRBV24-1
abundance: -
len: 14
j_gene: TRBJ1-2
CDR3nt: TGTGCCACCAGTGATTTGTGGACAGACTATGGCTACACCTTC
CDR3aa: CATSDLWTDYGYTF

d_gene: -
v_gene: TRBV19
abundance: many
len: 14
j_gene: TRBJ2-2
CDR3nt: -
CDR3aa: CASTSGVNTGELFF